A selection of T cell receptor beta chains follows, all from one sample in a study of cytomegalovirus exposure and HLA in healthy donors. Using immunoSEQ multiplex PCR, the repertoire was profiled, and TCRdb retains in-frame clones only, with some absent. The sample records approximately 170,000 clones, approximately 71% being singletons. Material for sequencing was PBMCs. The receptors originated from a girl aged 10 to 17 in good health and CMV-seronegative. Each CDR3 is given with its conserved first and last residue. D genes are given only for firm matches. Size is omitted from some rows. Given values are once, few, many or a class for expanded clones.

TRBV5-4	TRBD1	.	TRBJ2-2	TGTGCCAGCAGCGTTGAGACAGGGGGCAACACCGGGGAGCTGTTTTTT	CASSVETGGNTGELFF
TRBV27	.	few	TRBJ2-1	TGTGCCAGCAGTTTAGGGGACACACTGTTCTTC	CASSLGDTLFF
TRBV7-3	.	.	TRBJ1-2	TGTGCCAGCAGCCCGGGGGAGAACTATGGCTACACCTTC	CASSPGENYGYTF
TRBV7-7	TRBD2	.	TRBJ2-3	TGTGCCAGCAGCCCAGGGAGGGTAGGCACAGATACGCAGTATTTT	CASSPGRVGTDTQYF
TRBV10-1	.	.	TRBJ1-1	TGCGCCAGCAGCCGGGCCGGGAGTGGAGCTTTCTTT	CASSRAGSGAFF
TRBV6-1	TRBD1	few	TRBJ1-1	TGTGCCAGCAGTGAAGTCTCGACAGGGGTAACTGAAGCTTTCTTT	CASSEVSTGVTEAFF
TRBV19	TRBD1	.	TRBJ1-2	TGTGCCAGTAACAAGCCCGGACAGGGAGGCTATGGCTACACCTTC	CASNKPGQGGYGYTF
TRBV5-1	TRBD1	.	TRBJ2-7	TGCGCCAGCAGCCCCCGGGACAGTTACGAGCAGTACTTC	CASSPRDSYEQYF
TRBV4-1	.	.	TRBJ2-3	TGCGCCAGCAGCCAAGAATTCGGTGCTAGCACAGATACGCAGTATTTT	CASSQEFGASTDTQYF
TRBV14	TRBD2	.	TRBJ2-5	TGTGCCAGCAGCCCCGGGACTAGCGGGGGAGACCAAGAGACCCAGTACTTC	CASSPGTSGGDQETQYF
TRBV5-1	.	.	TRBJ2-5	TGCGCCAGCAGCTTGTCGCGACTAGGGGGCGAGGAGACCCAGTACTTC	CASSLSRLGGEETQYF
TRBV7-3	TRBD2	few	TRBJ2-1	TGTGCCAGCAGCCTCACCCCGGGACTAGCGCAAAACAATGAGCAGTTCTTC	CASSLTPGLAQNNEQFF
TRBV5-1	TRBD1	.	TRBJ1-5	TGCGCCAGCAGCCCGACAGGGCAGCGCAATCAGCCCCAGCATTTT	CASSPTGQRNQPQHF
TRBV6-6	.	.	TRBJ2-7	TGTGCCAGCACCCTGGAGTGGAGCGCCTACGAGCAGTACTTC	CASTLEWSAYEQYF
TRBV2	TRBD1	.	TRBJ2-7	TGTGCCGTACTACCGGGACAGGGGGACGGCGAGCAGTACTTC	CAVLPGQGDGEQYF
TRBV5-1	TRBD1	.	TRBJ2-7	TGCGCCAGCAGCTTGGCGGCAGGGGGTATCTACGAGCAGTACTTC	CASSLAAGGIYEQYF
TRBV9	.	.	TRBJ1-1	TGTGCCAGCACGGTCGGGGTGTCCAACACTGAAGCTTTCTTT	CASTVGVSNTEAFF
TRBV6-5	.	.	TRBJ1-3	TGTGCCAGCAGCGAGGACAGCATTTCCGGAAACACCATATATTTT	CASSEDSISGNTIYF
TRBV25-1	.	once	TRBJ2-1	TGTGCCAGCCTCCCAGGTGGTTCCTACAATGAGCAGTTCTTC	CASLPGGSYNEQFF
TRBV6-5	.	.	TRBJ2-2	TGTGCCAGCAGTTACTCCGGGGACACCGGGGAGCTGTTTTTT	CASSYSGDTGELFF
TRBV30	.	.	TRBJ2-1	TGTGCCTGGAGCGGCGGTTCCTACAATGAGCAGTTCTTC	CAWSGGSYNEQFF
TRBV6-1	.	.	TRBJ1-2	TGTGCCAGCAGTGAATATGAGGGTACAAGGAGCTATGGCTACACCTTC	CASSEYEGTRSYGYTF
TRBV7-9	.	.	TRBJ1-1	TGTGCCAGCAGCTTCAATGATAGGGGAGAAGCGGGAAACACTGAAGCTTTCTTT	CASSFNDRGEAGNTEAFF
TRBV5-1	.	once	TRBJ2-7	TGCGCCAGCAGCTTGGCCATAACTAGACACGACGAGCAGTACTTC	CASSLAITRHDEQYF
TRBV6-4	TRBD1	.	TRBJ1-5	TGTGCCAGCAGTTGGGACAGAGATCAGCCCCAGCATTTT	CASSWDRDQPQHF
TRBV12-5	.	.	TRBJ2-7	TGTGCTAGTGGTCCCGGGACACCATCCTACGAGCAGTACTTC	CASGPGTPSYEQYF
TRBV5-1	.	.	TRBJ2-3	TGCGCCAGCAGCTCAACCGGGACAAAAACTAGCACAGATACGCAGTATTTT	CASSSTGTKTSTDTQYF
TRBV5-4	.	.	TRBJ2-5	TGTGCCAGCAGCTTGGCCCACTTCCAAGAGACCCAGTACTTC	CASSLAHFQETQYF
TRBV27	.	.	TRBJ2-1	TGTGCCAGCAGTTTAGGCACAACGCACAATGAGCAGTTCTTC	CASSLGTTHNEQFF
TRBV2	.	.	TRBJ2-5	TGTGCCTGCTCTCGAGGGAAAGAGACCCCGTACTTC	CACSRGKETPYF
TRBV30	TRBD1	.	TRBJ2-3	TGTGCCTGGAGTGTACAGGGGGGCACAGATACGCAGTATTTT	CAWSVQGGTDTQYF
TRBV6-5	TRBD1	.	TRBJ1-3	TGTGCCAGCAGGCGGGACAGACTCTCTGGAAACACCATATATTTT	CASRRDRLSGNTIYF
TRBV19	TRBD1	.	TRBJ2-7	TGTGCCAGTAGCCTTGGGACAGGGGAGGACAAGCAGTACTTC	CASSLGTGEDKQYF
TRBV19	TRBD1	.	TRBJ2-5	TGTGCCACCCAAAATTGGGCCAGGGGGCATGAGACCCAGTACTTC	CATQNWARGHETQYF
TRBV2	.	.	TRBJ1-1	TGTGCCAGCAGTCCCACGGGGAACACTGAAGCTTTCTTT	CASSPTGNTEAFF
TRBV2	TRBD1	.	TRBJ1-6	TGTGCCAGCAGTCGGACAGGGGATAATTCACCCCTCCACTTT	CASSRTGDNSPLHF
TRBV20-1	.	.	TRBJ1-2	TGCAGTGCCGCGGGGGGCTCAGGCTACACCTTC	CSAAGGSGYTF